This T cell receptor (beta chain) was obtained from a study of blood T cell repertoires in COVID-19 (dated by TCRdb to 2019 to 2021). Some background on the complete study: The collaborator samples originated in the United States, Italy and Spain and spanned the acute and convalescent phases of COVID-19. The material from the prospective study consisted of cDNA or gDNA derived from T cells, B-cell-depleted T cells, or PBMCs. Deeply sampled blood TCRbeta repertoires from subjects exposed to, actively infected with, or recovered from COVID-19 were included in the dataset. The repertoires were released in a freely available public database intended as a resource for research on the immune response to SARS-CoV-2. The samples were drawn from the first 160 participants of the ongoing ImmuneRACE study and from over a thousand subjects provided by 6 global collaborators. Nearly every sample came with metadata listing a de-identified subject ID, COVID-19 status, age in years and sex. Where available, HLA class I and class II types were obtained from metadata supplied by the sample provider rather than from assay-based typing.

Samples from volunteer blood donors who had recovered from COVID-19 were contributed by a second Seattle source. Collaborating institutions collected whole blood in K2EDTA tubes following their own protocols. For TCRbeta analysis, collaborators shipped samples in one of three forms: frozen whole blood, isolated PBMCs, or DNA extracted from either of those sample types. The immunoSEQ Assay, a bias-controlled multiplex PCR, was used to amplify TCRbeta CDR3 regions from genomic DNA. Regarding the original processing steps: Within the assay, amplification of reference gene primers was used to estimate how many nucleated cells each sample contained. To quantify the absolute abundance of each unique TCRbeta CDR3 rearrangement, sequence reads were collapsed and filtered. For each sample, productive Simpson clonality was calculated as the square root of Simpson's diversity index over productive rearrangements. TCRdb took over this immuneACCESS table, retaining in-frame rearrangements with V and J assigned. Such tables are incomplete; in checked studies, under half of the missing clones stem from an unresolved V gene, and the remainder is unexplained. That table supplies the V and J calls and clone size; D and trimming were determined from the DNA. In this sample the table shows a few hundred thousand clones, roughly 89% of which occur a single time. The leading ten clones occupy 0.94% of the sample.

V drops 6 bases and J drops 4 bases, leaving 21 bases in between. Its CDR3 holds 16 amino acids, cysteine through phenylalanine. The only DNA kept is the CDR3, 48 bases in frame from the first base. CDR1 and CDR2 are read off the germline V gene (reference sequence) as LNHDA and SQIVND. This clone was observed a single time. The antigen it binds to is not known. Base qualities are not at hand, and no much larger clone is one base apart. General conclusions and limits of the study: The quantity of clinical and demographic metadata differed by source and by participant and was supplied without curation.

The V gene is TRBV19 and the J gene is TRBJ1-2; the D segment could be TRBD1, given 5 matching bases. Sequencing was performed on peripheral blood. This TCR was recovered from a woman between 40 and 55 years old who had recovered from COVID-19. The CDR3 corresponds to CASRRDSINRGYGYTF. In nucleotides, the sequence is TGTGCCAGTAGAAGAGACAGCATAAACCGAGGCTATGGCTACACCTTC.